The clone carrying this T cell receptor beta chain has a handful of counts. Its antigen is still unknown. Tregs were sorted as CD4+CD25+CD127-/low cells. Full-length variable regions came from constant-region reverse primers plus semi-nested Nested Universal Primer A PCR. MiXCR, run by TCRdb on the 5' RACE reads, gives a single entry per CDR3 protein. The sample includes about 43,000 distinct CDR3 sequences, approximately 23% of them seen just once. Study outcomes and limitations: Tumor Treg TCRs overlapped most with tumor naive CD4+ cells. The larger cohort examined one V-J beta rearrangement, not whole repertoires.

The germline CDR1 and CDR2 sequences are MGHRA and YSYEKL. The CDR3 loop spans 13 amino acids. V shed 8 bases and J 7 bases; nucleotides not matched to a gene: 7. Sequenced material: Tregs sorted from a lymph node. The gene calls are TRBV4-1 and TRBJ2-1, with 8 bases that match TRBD1. The receptor's source is a female donor with breast cancer. CDR3 sequence: CASAPGGWNEQFF. CDR3 bases: TGCGCCAGCGCTCCAGGGGGCTGGAATGAGCAGTTCTTC.